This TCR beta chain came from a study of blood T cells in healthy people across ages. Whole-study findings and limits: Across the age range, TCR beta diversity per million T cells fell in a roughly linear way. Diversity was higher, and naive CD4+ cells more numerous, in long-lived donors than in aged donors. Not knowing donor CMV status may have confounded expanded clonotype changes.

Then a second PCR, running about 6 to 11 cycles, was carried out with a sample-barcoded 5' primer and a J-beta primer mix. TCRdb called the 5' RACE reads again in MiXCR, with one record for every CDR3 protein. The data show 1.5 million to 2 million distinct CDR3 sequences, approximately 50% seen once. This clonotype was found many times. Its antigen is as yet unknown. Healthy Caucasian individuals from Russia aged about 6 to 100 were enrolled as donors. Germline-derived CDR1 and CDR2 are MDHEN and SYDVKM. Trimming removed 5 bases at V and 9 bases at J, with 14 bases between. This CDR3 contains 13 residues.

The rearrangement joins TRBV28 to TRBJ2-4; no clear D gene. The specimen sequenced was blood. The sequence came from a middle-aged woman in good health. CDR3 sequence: CASSDMHFPIQYF. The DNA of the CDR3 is TGTGCCAGCAGTGATATGCATTTCCCCATTCAGTACTTC.